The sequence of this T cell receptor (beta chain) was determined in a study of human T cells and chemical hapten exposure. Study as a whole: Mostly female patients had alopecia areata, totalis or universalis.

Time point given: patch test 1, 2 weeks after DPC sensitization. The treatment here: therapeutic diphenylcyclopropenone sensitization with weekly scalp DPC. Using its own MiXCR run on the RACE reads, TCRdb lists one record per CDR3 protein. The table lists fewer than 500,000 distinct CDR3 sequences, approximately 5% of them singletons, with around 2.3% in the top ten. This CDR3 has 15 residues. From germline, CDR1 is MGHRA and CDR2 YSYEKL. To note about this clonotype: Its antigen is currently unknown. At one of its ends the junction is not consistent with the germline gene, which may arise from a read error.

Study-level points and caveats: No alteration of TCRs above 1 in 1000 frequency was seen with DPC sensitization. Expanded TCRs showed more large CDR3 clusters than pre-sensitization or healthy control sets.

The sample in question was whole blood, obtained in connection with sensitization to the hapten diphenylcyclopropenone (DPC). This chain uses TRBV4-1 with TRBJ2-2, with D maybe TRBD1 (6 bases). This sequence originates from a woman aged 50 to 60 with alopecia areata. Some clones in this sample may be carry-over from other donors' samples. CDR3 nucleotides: TGCGCCAGCAGCCAAACTGGACAGAGCACCCGGGAGCTGTTTTTT. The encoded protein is CASSQTGQSTRELFF.